This TCR beta chain was sequenced in a study of blood T cell repertoires in COVID-19. Study-level background: Samples of COVID-19 (acute and convalescent) were obtained from the United States, Italy and Spain. From T cells, B-cell-depleted T cells, or PBMCs came the material, which was cDNA or gDNA.

The CDR3 is made up of 15 amino acids. The germline gives CDR1 SGDLS, CDR2 YYNGEE. With V trimmed by 3 bases and J by 3 bases, 3 bases remained unmatched. Authors' processing steps: Amplification of reference gene primers provided the estimated nucleated cell counts. Repertoires were generated with immunoSEQ multiplex PCR, while TCRdb's copy carries only in-frame clones and drops some. Clone size and the V and J calls come from that table; the DNA yielded D and trimming. The table shows tens of thousands of clones, with about 89% occurring only once. This sequence originates from a human donor in a cohort sampled during active COVID-19. Input material: peripheral blood. The chain couples TRBV9 to TRBJ1-3; 10 bases map to TRBD1. CDR3 region: CASSAGQGGGNTIYF. The CDR3 DNA is TGTGCCAGCAGCGCCGGACAGGGGGGTGGAAACACCATATATTTT.